This entry features one T cell receptor beta chain sequence. Antigen: not known. The data are from a study of T cell responses to AZD1222 COVID-19 vaccine. Study background: Second-dose schedules of about 4 or about 12 weeks were combined. Study-level results: Nearly half of spike-specific TCRs reportedly target variant regions that are unmutated in the B.1.351 and B.1.1.7 variants.

Germline V gives CDR1 MNHEY, CDR2 SVGAGI. Trimming left V 8 bases short and J 14 bases short, with 16 bases between. CDR3 size: 12 residues. Using immunoSEQ multiplex PCR, the repertoire was profiled, and TCRdb retains in-frame clones only, with some absent. The repertoire holds about 53,000 clones, 65% to 85% seen once, with over 20% in the top ten. This sample comprised peripheral blood, obtained on day 0 of AZD1222 vaccination. The clonotype comes from an adult in good health. The chain combines TRBV6-5 with TRBJ1-6, with D tentatively TRBD1 (5 bases). CDR3 bases: TGTGCCAGCGGACTGCTCGGGGGATCCCTCCACTTT. Translation gives CASGLLGGSLHF.